These 24 T cell receptor beta chains were all obtained from the same sample, sequenced in a study of OX40 agonist ivuxolimab in advanced cancers. TCRdb keeps only in-frame clones here, not all; method: immunoSEQ multiplex PCR. The sample consists of some 61,000 clones, 77% of them appearing once. The sample here was CD4+ or CD8+ T cells sorted from blood, taken in a trial of the OX40 agonist ivuxolimab. The receptors stem from an adult with an advanced solid tumor such as melanoma, head and neck, liver or kidney cancer.

The chain links TRBV15 to TRBJ1-5; maybe TRBD1 (5 bases). V dropped 3 bases and J dropped 0 bases, with 12 bases sitting between them. Germline V gene lookup returns CDR1 LNHNV and CDR2 YYDKDF (reference sequence). This CDR3 contains 16 residues. CDR3 sequence (DNA): TGTGCCACCAGCAGCTCCGGGGACTATAGCAATCAGCCCCAGCATTTT. This translates into CATSSSGDYSNQPQHF.

CDR3 DNA sequence: TGTGCCAGCAGTGGCGTAGGGGGCGATTCCCGGAGCTCCTACGAGCAGTACTTC. Translating gives CASSGVGGDSRSSYEQYF. This rearrangement joins TRBV2 to TRBJ2-7; 7 nucleotides line up with TRBD1. The CDR3 runs to 18 residues. Germline V gene lookup returns CDR1 SNHLY and CDR2 FYNNEI. The V segment lost 4 bases and the J segment 0 bases; nucleotides outside the gene matches: 15.

The V and J genes are TRBV7-9 and TRBJ1-2; D unresolved. The germline gives CDR1 SEHNR, CDR2 FQNEAQ (reference sequence). Trimming removed 1 base at V and 13 bases at J, with 19 bases between. The CDR3 spans 14 residues. In nucleotides, the CDR3 is TGTGCCAGCAGCTTAGGGAGTGACTCCTATGGTTTCACCTTC. Its protein product is CASSLGSDSYGFTF.

The rearrangement uses TRBV6-1 and TRBJ2-3; D possibly corresponds to TRBD2 (6 bases). CDR1 is MNHNS, CDR2 SASEGT, per germline. The CDR3 is 15 residues long. The germline V and J ends were trimmed by 8 bases and 6 bases, with 21 bases remaining between them. CDR3 sequence (DNA): TGTGCCAGCTGTAGGATTGGGGGAGGTTACGATACGCAGTATTTT. Translation gives CASCRIGGGYDTQYF.

This clone came up a few times. The gene calls are TRBV19 and TRBJ2-5; 9 bases agree with TRBD1. V was pared by 7 bases and J by 5 bases, with 11 bases of the junction left unmatched. In germline, CDR1 is LNHDA, CDR2 SQIVND (reference sequence). The CDR3 runs 15 residues. CDR3 region: CASTAGGQGRETQYF. The CDR3, as DNA: TGTGCCAGTACCGCGGGTGGACAGGGGAGGGAGACCCAGTACTTC. Together with reference TRBV19 and TRBJ2-5, the CDR3 gives the full variable domain: DGGITQSPKYLFRKEGQNVTLSCEQNLNHDAMYWYRQDPGQGLRLIYYSQIVNDFQKGDIAEGYSVSREKKESFPLTVTSAQKNPTAFYLCASTAGGQGRETQYFGPGTRLLVL.

This chain joins TRBV11-2 and TRBJ2-7; the D gene is possibly TRBD2 (5 bases). Trimming stripped 2 bases from V and 2 bases from J, with 7 bases between. CDR3 length equals 13 residues. From germline, CDR1 is SGHAT and CDR2 FQNNGV. Here the CDR3 DNA reads TGTGCCAGCAGCTTACCGGGAACCTACGAGCAGTACTTC. This translates into CASSLPGTYEQYF.

The chain links TRBV10-3 to TRBJ2-3; 14 bases map to TRBD2. The ends lost 6 bases at V and 1 base at J; junction bases unmatched: 9. The CDR3 loop spans 18 amino acids. The V gene's germline CDR1 is ENHRY and CDR2 SYGVKD. DNA of the CDR3: TGTGCCATCAGGCCCGGGACTAGCGGGGGCTTGGGCACAGATACGCAGTATTTT. It is translated as CAIRPGTSGGLGTDTQYF.

Many counts were recorded for this clone. The V and J genes are TRBV11-1 and TRBJ1-2, with 7 bases matching TRBD1. V shed 0 bases and J 6 bases; nucleotides not matched to a gene: 4. Per the germline V gene, CDR1 is SGHAT and CDR2 is FQDESV (reference sequence). The CDR3 runs to 14 residues. Here the CDR3 reads CASSLASRGNGYTF. Written as DNA, the CDR3 is TGTGCCAGCAGCTTAGCGTCCAGGGGGAATGGCTACACCTTC.

J is TRBJ1-2 and V is TRBV6-5; D gene uncertain. The V end lost 5 bases, the J end lost 4 bases, and 11 bases lay between the germline ends. Germline V gene lookup returns CDR1 MNHEY and CDR2 SVGAGI. This CDR3 has 13 residues. CDR3 bases: TGTGCCAGCAGTGTGGGCCCCCCCTATGGCTACACCTTC. Translating gives CASSVGPPYGYTF.

The chain couples TRBV12-2 to TRBJ1-5; TRBD1, the table's D call, was not compared with the DNA. TRBV12-2 counts as a pseudogene. CDR3 length: 22 residues. CDR3 in DNA: TGTGCAAGTCGCTTCTTGACCTTAACCAGGACAGGGGGCGTAATTTGGGATCAGCCCCAGCATTTT. This gives the protein CASRFLTLTRTGGVIWDQPQHF.

CDR3 region: CASSQGQGAYNSPLHF. CDR3 nucleotides: TGTGCCAGCAGCCAAGGACAGGGGGCCTATAATTCACCCCTCCACTTT. This chain connects TRBV7-2 to TRBJ1-6; 10 bases agree with TRBD1. There are 16 residues in the CDR3. Germline assignment: CDR1 SGHTA and CDR2 FQGNSA. Trimming took 5 bases from V and 2 from J; bases not matched to a gene: 3.

This chain links TRBV11-3 with TRBJ2-1, with TRBD2 matching 10 bases. The CDR3 consists of 15 residues. From germline, CDR1 is SGHNT and CDR2 YENEEA. Trimming removed 1 base from V and 5 bases from J; junction bases left unmatched: 2. CDR3 bases: TGTGCCAGCAGCTTAGGGACTAGCGGTAACAATGAGCAGTTCTTC. Translated, it gives CASSLGTSGNNEQFF.

The CDR3 is CASRQAGTTDTQYF. CDR3 nucleotide sequence: TGCGCCAGCAGACAAGCGGGTACCACAGATACGCAGTATTTT. The chain employs TRBV5-1 and TRBJ2-3; D might be TRBD2 (6 bases). CDR1 and CDR2 (germline): SGHRS, YFSETQ. This CDR3 has 14 residues. V was cut by 5 bases and J by 2 bases, with 12 bases left in between.

The V call is TRBV5-1, the J call TRBJ2-2, with 8 bases that match TRBD1. The germline CDR1 and CDR2 sequences are SGHRS and YFSETQ. The V segment lost 0 bases and the J segment 1 base; nucleotides outside the gene matches: 2. The CDR3 has 16 amino acids. The CDR3 sequence is CASSLGGTGNTGELFF. The CDR3, as DNA: TGCGCCAGCAGCTTGGGAGGGACAGGGAACACCGGGGAGCTGTTTTTT.

The chain employs TRBV18 and TRBJ2-7; TRBD2 might be the D (5 bases). Germline lookup yields CDR1 KGHSH and CDR2 LQKENI. This CDR3 is built from 13 residues. V shed 1 base and J shed 6 bases, with 10 bases lying between them. The CDR3 DNA reads TGTGCCAGCTCACCACGGGGAGAAAGCGAGCAGTACTTC. This sequence encodes CASSPRGESEQYF.

V and J are TRBV28 and TRBJ1-5, with D possibly being TRBD1 (5 bases). Trimming pared 5 bases from V and 7 bases from J, leaving 18 bases between. Germline assignment: CDR1 MDHEN and CDR2 SYDVKM. This CDR3 comprises 15 residues. The CDR3 DNA reads as TGTGCCAGCAGTAACCAGGGCGGCGGGGGGCAGCCCCAGCATTTT. It translates to CASSNQGGGGQPQHF.

This clone appeared once. The chain couples TRBV7-8 to TRBJ1-4; TRBD1 is a possible D gene (5 bases). CDR3 length: 16 amino acids. Germline V lookup: CDR1 SGHVS, CDR2 FQNEAQ. The V end was cut by 4 bases, the J end by 0 bases, with 12 bases between. The CDR3 region is CASSYRQRATNEKLFF. Here the CDR3 DNA reads TGTGCCAGCAGCTATAGACAGCGTGCAACTAATGAAAAACTGTTTTTT.

The V call is TRBV2, the J call TRBJ2-1, with TRBD1 matching 9 bases. V shed 6 bases and J 5 bases; nucleotides not matched to a gene: 5. Germline CDR1 is SNHLY and CDR2 is FYNNEI. The CDR3 spans 14 residues. The CDR3 DNA reads TGTGCCAGCAGATCCGGGACAGGGAACAATGAGCAGTTCTTC. Translating gives CASRSGTGNNEQFF.

This clone has only one observation. The chain combines TRBV19 with TRBJ2-2; 12 bases align to TRBD1. The CDR3 is 16 residues long. CDR1 and CDR2 (germline): LNHDA, SQIVND (reference sequence). The ends lost 7 bases at V and 7 bases at J; junction bases unmatched: 10. The CDR3 loop reads CASIRRDRGPGGELFF. Here the CDR3 DNA reads TGTGCCAGTATTCGCCGGGACAGGGGGCCTGGCGGGGAGCTGTTTTTT.

The chain joins TRBV9 to TRBJ2-5; weak D call: TRBD1 (6 bases). Trimming left V 1 base short and J 5 bases short, with 12 bases between. Germline-derived CDR1 and CDR2 are SGDLS and YYNGEE. The CDR3 has 14 amino acids. The CDR3 protein is CASSVQGTDETQYF. CDR3 nucleotides: TGTGCCAGCAGCGTACAGGGGACGGACGAGACCCAGTACTTC.

This chain joins TRBV7-3 and TRBJ1-2; the D is unclear. This CDR3 comprises 10 residues. Looked up from germline, CDR1 is SGHTA and CDR2 is FQGTGA. With 5 bases removed from V and 8 bases from J, the gap between germline ends came to 6 bases. The CDR3 spells CASSRLGYTF. DNA for the CDR3: TGTGCCAGCAGCCGATTGGGCTACACCTTC.

This clone was recorded only once. The genes are TRBV6-1 and TRBJ2-2, with 8 bases lining up with TRBD1. This CDR3 is built from 15 residues. In germline, CDR1 is MNHNS, CDR2 SASEGT. V shed 4 bases, J shed 6 bases, and the junction held 7 bases outside the gene matches. In nucleotides, the CDR3 is TGTGCCAGCAGTGTGGACAGGGTAGGCTCCGGGGAGCTGTTTTTT. Translating it yields CASSVDRVGSGELFF.

The V gene is TRBV5-5, the J gene TRBJ1-5, with D perhaps TRBD1 (5 bases). The CDR3 runs to 16 residues. V was shortened by 0 bases and J by 0 bases, with 10 bases between the two germline ends. Germline lookup yields CDR1 SGHKS and CDR2 YYEKEE (reference sequence). The CDR3, as DNA: TGTGCCAGCAGCTTGGGTCGGGGGAATAGCAATCAGCCCCAGCATTTT. Its translation: CASSLGRGNSNQPQHF.

This clone was recorded a few times. This chain connects TRBV11-2 to TRBJ2-7; 7 nucleotides agree with TRBD2. This CDR3 comprises 13 residues. CDR1 and CDR2 from the germline V gene are SGHAT and FQNNGV. V was pared by 1 base and J by 6 bases, with 3 bases of the junction left unmatched. The CDR3 spells CASSLAAGVEQYF. CDR3 coding DNA: TGTGCCAGCAGCTTAGCGGCGGGAGTCGAGCAGTACTTC.